These 25 T cell receptor beta chains were sequenced from one sample in a study of cytomegalovirus exposure and HLA in healthy donors. This PCR relied on a set of 60 Vbeta primers and 13 Jbeta primers. Assay: immunoSEQ multiplex PCR; the TCRdb copy retains only in-frame clones and omits some. Of about 140,000 clones in the sample, roughly four fifths were seen once. Sequences were obtained from PBMCs. The origin of the receptors is a man aged 18 to 29 in good health and CMV-seropositive.

This chain joins TRBV4-1 and TRBJ2-7; D may be TRBD1 (7 bases). This CDR3 has 17 residues. Trimming shortened V by 1 base and J by 6 bases, and 22 bases separated the two germline ends. Germline V gene lookup returns CDR1 MGHRA and CDR2 YSYEKL. This CDR3 is CASSQGEARTGGREQYF. As DNA, the CDR3 is TGCGCCAGCAGCCAAGGGGAGGCTAGGACAGGTGGTCGCGAGCAGTACTTC.

This chain links TRBV6-1 with TRBJ1-1, with D hard to call. The germline V gene has CDR1 MNHNS and CDR2 SASEGT. This CDR3 is 14 amino acids long. V dropped 5 bases and J dropped 1 base, with 11 bases sitting between them. The CDR3 DNA sequence: TGTGCCAGCAGTCCGCTAGCGGGGAACACTGAAGCTTTCTTT. It translates to CASSPLAGNTEAFF.

Comment on this clone: Other DNA sequences of this sample code for an identical CDR3. The rearrangement links TRBV5-1 to TRBJ2-7; TRBD1 aligns across 7 bases. The CDR3 covers 13 residues. J gave up 2 bases and V 2 bases, and 1 base lay outside the gene matches. CDR1 and CDR2 (germline): SGHRS, YFSETQ. The CDR3 spells CASSFDRAYEQYF. CDR3 nucleotide sequence: TGCGCCAGCAGCTTTGACAGGGCCTACGAGCAGTACTTC.

V gene TRBV7-8 combines with J gene TRBJ2-3, with 8 bases matching TRBD2. V dropped 8 bases and J dropped 2; count of bases not matched to a gene: 12. CDR1 is SGHVS, CDR2 FQNEAQ, per germline. There are 16 residues in the CDR3. The DNA of the CDR3 is TGTGCCAGCCAGGCTGCACTAGCGGAGATCACAGATACGCAGTATTTT. As protein: CASQAALAEITDTQYF.

The chain employs TRBV15 and TRBJ1-5, with D possibly matching TRBD1 (5 bases). The CDR3 length is 16 residues. Trimming took 0 bases from V and 7 from J, leaving 16 bases between them. Germline loops: CDR1 LNHNV, CDR2 YYDKDF (reference sequence). The CDR3 bases are TGTGCCACCAGCAGAGACCTGGGGGGGGGTACCCAGCCCCAGCATTTT. Its protein product is CATSRDLGGGTQPQHF.

J is TRBJ2-4 and V is TRBV7-9; no reliable D call. The CDR3 covers 15 residues. Germline V gives CDR1 SEHNR, CDR2 FQNEAQ (reference sequence). Trimming pared 1 base from V and 3 bases from J, leaving 10 bases between. CDR3 DNA sequence: TGTGCCAGCAGCTTAGGGGCCCGAGACAAAAACATTCAGTACTTC. This gives the protein CASSLGARDKNIQYF.

This clone was counted only a few times. J is TRBJ2-7 and V is TRBV20-1; D may be TRBD1 (5 bases). CDR3 length: 11 residues. Germline V gene data show CDR1 as DFQATT and CDR2 as SNEGSKA (reference sequence). Trimming cost V 7 bases and J 0 bases, with 7 bases left between them. The chain's CDR3 is CSGDSSYEQYF. The DNA for the CDR3 is TGCAGTGGCGACAGCTCCTACGAGCAGTACTTC.

In nucleotides, the CDR3 is TGTGCCGCCTGCCAGGGTAATCAGCCCCAGCATTTT. Translation: CAACQGNQPQHF. The chain carries TRBV28 and TRBJ1-5, with D tentatively TRBD1 (5 bases). The length of the CDR3 is 12 residues. Germline V gene lookup returns CDR1 MDHEN and CDR2 SYDVKM. Trimming cost V 11 bases and J 4 bases, with 12 bases left between them. The whole variable domain, remainder taken from reference TRBV28 and TRBJ1-5, is DVKVTQSSRYLVKRTGEKVFLECVQDMDHENMFWYRQDPGLGLRLIYFSYDVKMKEKGDIPEGYSVSREKKERFSLILESASTNQTSMYLCAACQGNQPQHFGDGTRLSIL.

The chain has TRBV27 and TRBJ2-7, with no clear D. The CDR3 is made up of 13 amino acids. CDR1 MNHEY and CDR2 SMNVEV come from the germline V gene (reference sequence). Trimming removed 1 base at V and 0 bases at J, with 4 bases between. The DNA for the CDR3 is TGTGCCAGCAGTTTATGGAGCTCCTACGAGCAGTACTTC. This translates into CASSLWSSYEQYF.

This clone came up once. This CDR3 is CASIRWESSGFKETQYF. CDR3 nucleotides: TGCGCCAGCATCAGGTGGGAATCTAGCGGGTTCAAAGAGACCCAGTACTTC. The chain links TRBV10-1 to TRBJ2-5; 8 positions match TRBD2. CDR3 size: 17 residues. The V segment lost 7 bases and the J segment 3 bases; nucleotides outside the gene matches: 16. Germline CDR1 reads WNHNN; CDR2 reads SYGVQD (reference sequence).

The V gene is TRBV7-2, the J gene TRBJ2-3; TRBD2 aligns across 7 bases. Germline V CDR1 and CDR2: SGHTA, FQGNSA. The CDR3 covers 16 residues. The V segment lost 3 bases and the J segment 0 bases; nucleotides outside the gene matches: 6. CDR3 DNA: TGTGCCAGCAGCTTCTCTAGCGGATTTAGCACAGATACGCAGTATTTT. This translates into CASSFSSGFSTDTQYF.

This clone has a single count. CDR3 region: CASSFPDGGNQPQHF. DNA for the CDR3: TGTGCCAGCAGTTTCCCCGACGGGGGCAATCAGCCCCAGCATTTT. The chain links TRBV28 to TRBJ1-5, with D hard to call. The CDR3 totals 15 residues. The V end was cut by 3 bases, the J end by 2 bases, with 11 bases between. CDR1 and CDR2 from the germline V gene are MDHEN and SYDVKM. The complete variable domain, with remaining parts taken from reference TRBV28 and TRBJ1-5, reads DVKVTQSSRYLVKRTGEKVFLECVQDMDHENMFWYRQDPGLGLRLIYFSYDVKMKEKGDIPEGYSVSREKKERFSLILESASTNQTSMYLCASSFPDGGNQPQHFGDGTRLSIL.

DNA of the CDR3: TGTGCCAGCAGCGCTAGCGGGAGTACCGGGGAGCTGTTTTTT. The encoded protein is CASSASGSTGELFF. V and J are TRBV7-9 and TRBJ2-2; 10 nucleotides match TRBD2. The germline V gene encodes CDR1 SEHNR and CDR2 FQNEAQ (reference sequence). The CDR3 runs to 14 residues. Unmatched junction bases numbered 2, after V lost 5 bases and J lost 5 bases. Supplemented by reference TRBV7-9 and TRBJ2-2, the full variable domain reads DTGVSQNPRHKITKRGQNVTFRCDPISEHNRLYWYRQTLGQGPEFLTYFQNEAQLEKSRLLSDRFSAERPKGSFSTLEIQRTEQGDSAMYLCASSASGSTGELFFGEGSRLTVL.

The V and J genes are TRBV5-1 and TRBJ2-5, with a weak D call TRBD1 (6 bases). The CDR3 spans 16 residues. V was shortened by 0 bases and J by 3 bases, with 15 bases between the two germline ends. Germline V gene lookup returns CDR1 SGHRS and CDR2 YFSETQ. The CDR3 sequence is CASSLGQGPTEETQYF. CDR3 bases: TGCGCCAGCAGCTTGGGGCAGGGGCCCACCGAAGAGACCCAGTACTTC.

The V gene is TRBV5-5, the J gene TRBJ2-2, with TRBD1 matching over 7 bases. The germline V gene encodes CDR1 SGHKS and CDR2 YYEKEE (reference sequence). J was trimmed by 0 bases and V by 4 bases; bases with no gene match: 3. CDR3 length equals 15 residues. The CDR3 loop is CASSTGQTNTGELFF. CDR3 in DNA: TGTGCCAGCAGCACGGGACAGACGAACACCGGGGAGCTGTTTTTT.

This chain uses TRBV5-6 with TRBJ2-6; the match to TRBD1 covers 8 bases. The V gene end was trimmed by 1 base and the J gene end by 0 bases; junction bases not matched to a gene: 6. The CDR3 spans 18 residues. Germline assignment: CDR1 SGHDT and CDR2 YYEEEE. CDR3 DNA sequence: TGTGCCAGCAGCTTGTCGACAGGGGTGTACTCTGGGGCCAACGTCCTGACTTTC. This gives the protein CASSLSTGVYSGANVLTF. The entire variable domain, with the rest obtained from reference TRBV5-6 and TRBJ2-6, is as follows: DAGVTQSPTHLIKTRGQQVTLRCSPKSGHDTVSWYQQALGQGPQFIFQYYEEEERQRGNFPDRFSGHQFPNYSSELNVNALLLGDSALYLCASSLSTGVYSGANVLTFGAGSRLTVL.

The chain combines TRBV6-5 with TRBJ2-3, with D possibly being TRBD2 (5 bases). This CDR3 region has 13 residues. Trimming removed 9 bases from V and 0 bases from J, with 10 bases in between. The V gene's germline CDR1 is MNHEY and CDR2 SVGAGI. The CDR3, as DNA: TGTGCCAGTAAGCGGAGTAGCACAGATACGCAGTATTTT. It encodes CASKRSSTDTQYF.

The chain couples TRBV5-6 to TRBJ2-5; 7 nucleotides line up with TRBD2. The CDR3 is 16 amino acids. With 5 bases clipped from V and 1 base from J, the junction kept 11 bases outside the gene matches. Germline CDR1 SGHDT, CDR2 YYEEEE. CDR3 protein: CASSLGLAGVQETQYF. For the CDR3, the DNA is TGTGCCAGCAGTCTCGGACTGGCGGGAGTCCAAGAGACCCAGTACTTC.

The chain employs TRBV9 and TRBJ2-7; 9 bases are a match to TRBD1. Germline assignment: CDR1 SGDLS and CDR2 YYNGEE. The CDR3 is 16 amino acids. V was clipped by 4 bases and J by 6 bases; unmatched bases: 14. CDR3 amino acids: CASSSLPGQGFSEQYF. The CDR3 DNA follows: TGTGCCAGCAGCTCTCTGCCGGGACAGGGTTTCTCCGAGCAGTACTTC.

The rearrangement joins TRBV6-5 to TRBJ1-1, with D unresolved. The CDR3 is made up of 12 amino acids. Germline assignment: CDR1 MNHEY and CDR2 SVGAGI. Trimming took 6 bases from V and 5 from J, leaving 10 bases between them. CDR3 nucleotide sequence: TGTGCCAGCAGGGGCCCGGGGACTGAAGCTTTCTTT. Its protein is CASRGPGTEAFF.

The V call is TRBV5-1, the J call TRBJ2-7, with a weak D call TRBD2 (6 bases). This CDR3 spans 15 amino acids. Germline-derived CDR1 and CDR2 are SGHRS and YFSETQ. V dropped 4 bases and J dropped 1 base, with 15 bases sitting between them. The chain's CDR3 is CASSAGRRISYEQYF. In DNA, the CDR3 is TGCGCCAGCAGCGCGGGACGCCGAATTTCCTACGAGCAGTACTTC.

The rearrangement links TRBV10-1 to TRBJ2-1, with TRBD2 matching over 11 bases. Germline CDR1 reads WNHNN; CDR2 reads SYGVQD (reference sequence). V lost 2 bases to trimming and J lost 4 bases; unmatched junction nucleotides: 10. This CDR3 contains 18 residues. For the CDR3, the DNA is TGCGCCAGCAGTGAGGGGGCTAGCGGGAGGAGGAATTACAATGAGCAGTTCTTC. Its protein product is CASSEGASGRRNYNEQFF.

The chain employs TRBV5-5 and TRBJ2-1, with 11 bases fitting TRBD1. From germline, CDR1 is SGHKS and CDR2 YYEKEE (reference sequence). V was pared by 3 bases and J by 10 bases, with 6 bases of the junction left unmatched. This CDR3 region has 14 residues. Here the CDR3 DNA reads TGTGCCAGCAGCTCTGGACAGGGGGCTGGGGAGCAGTTCTTC. Residues: CASSSGQGAGEQFF.

The gene calls are TRBV4-1 and TRBJ2-1, with D maybe TRBD2 (6 bases). The CDR3 length is 17 residues. Deletions cut 0 bases from V and 4 bases from J, with 16 bases between. Germline CDR1 is MGHRA and CDR2 is YSYEKL. As DNA, the CDR3 is TGCGCCAGCAGCCAAGATAAGGGGACTGCAGTATACAATGAGCAGTTCTTC. Its translation: CASSQDKGTAVYNEQFF.

The chain is built from TRBV13 and TRBJ2-2, with TRBD2 matching 14 bases. The CDR3 is made up of 16 amino acids. Losses at the gene ends were 3 bases for V and 5 bases for J; bases not matched to a gene: 2. Germline V lookup: CDR1 PRHDT, CDR2 FYEKMQ (reference sequence). CDR3 loop: CASSLGLAGETGELFF. The CDR3 nucleotides are TGTGCCAGCAGCTTGGGACTAGCGGGAGAGACCGGGGAGCTGTTTTTT. Combining the CDR3 with reference TRBV13 and TRBJ2-2 gives the whole variable domain AAGVIQSPRHLIKEKRETATLKCYPIPRHDTVYWYQQGPGQDPQFLISFYEKMQSDKGSIPDRFSAQQFSDYHSELNMSSLELGDSALYFCASSLGLAGETGELFFGEGSRLTVL.